This is a list of T cell receptor beta chains from one sample in a study of blood T cell repertoires in COVID-19. Here immunoSEQ multiplex PCR was the method, and the copy in TCRdb shows in-frame clones only, minus some. This table has some 40,000 clones, approximately 80% appearing once. Sequenced sample: peripheral blood. The source of these receptors is a man aged 70-80 years with acute or convalescent COVID-19. The CDR3 runs from the conserved cysteine through the conserved F or W. D genes are given only for firm matches. Expanded clones are given a class, and other clones once, few, many or no size at all.

v_call: TRBV6-5
d_call: NA
clone_size: NA
j_call: TRBJ1-5
cdr3_nt: TGTGCCAGCAGTTCTCAGGAGGGCAATCAGCCCCAGCATTTT
cdr3_aa: CASSSQEGNQPQHF

v_call: TRBV6-5
d_call: TRBD2
clone_size: NA
j_call: TRBJ2-7
cdr3_nt: TGTGCCAGCAGTTATTCGAGGACTAGCGGGGGCTACGAGCAGTACTTC
cdr3_aa: CASSYSRTSGGYEQYF

v_call: TRBV5-1
d_call: NA
clone_size: once
j_call: TRBJ2-7
cdr3_nt: TGCGCCAGCAGCTTGGGCGTATACGAGCAGTACTTC
cdr3_aa: CASSLGVYEQYF

v_call: TRBV6-5
d_call: NA
clone_size: few
j_call: TRBJ1-2
cdr3_nt: TGTGCCAGCAGTTACTCCCGGCGGGAAGGTGGCTACACCTTC
cdr3_aa: CASSYSRREGGYTF

v_call: TRBV19
d_call: TRBD1
clone_size: NA
j_call: TRBJ1-1
cdr3_nt: TGTGCCAGTAGTTCCACGACAGGGAAAGCTTTCTTT
cdr3_aa: CASSSTTGKAFF

v_call: TRBV4-2
d_call: NA
clone_size: NA
j_call: TRBJ2-1
cdr3_nt: TGTGCCAGCAGCCAAGAGGCTTCCGCCTACAATGAGCAGTTCTTC
cdr3_aa: CASSQEASAYNEQFF

v_call: TRBV27
d_call: TRBD1
clone_size: NA
j_call: TRBJ2-1
cdr3_nt: TGTGCCACCCGGGACAGGGTGGTCTACAATGAGCAGTTCTTC
cdr3_aa: CATRDRVVYNEQFF

v_call: TRBV2
d_call: TRBD1
clone_size: NA
j_call: TRBJ1-5
cdr3_nt: TGTGCCAGCAGTGGAGACAGGGGCAATCAGCCCCAGCATTTT
cdr3_aa: CASSGDRGNQPQHF

v_call: TRBV7-2
d_call: NA
clone_size: NA
j_call: TRBJ1-2
cdr3_nt: TGTGCCAGCAGCTTATTGGGCAGGGCCGAGGCTAACTATGGCTACACCTTC
cdr3_aa: CASSLLGRAEANYGYTF

v_call: TRBV3-1/TRBV3-2
d_call: NA
clone_size: few
j_call: TRBJ1-6
cdr3_nt: TGTGCCAGCAGCCAAGGTTCAGGGGAGGGTAATTCACCCCTCCACTTT
cdr3_aa: CASSQGSGEGNSPLHF

v_call: TRBV19
d_call: NA
clone_size: NA
j_call: TRBJ1-2
cdr3_nt: TGTGCCAGTAGCTTGGGGGGATCGGGCTACACCTTC
cdr3_aa: CASSLGGSGYTF